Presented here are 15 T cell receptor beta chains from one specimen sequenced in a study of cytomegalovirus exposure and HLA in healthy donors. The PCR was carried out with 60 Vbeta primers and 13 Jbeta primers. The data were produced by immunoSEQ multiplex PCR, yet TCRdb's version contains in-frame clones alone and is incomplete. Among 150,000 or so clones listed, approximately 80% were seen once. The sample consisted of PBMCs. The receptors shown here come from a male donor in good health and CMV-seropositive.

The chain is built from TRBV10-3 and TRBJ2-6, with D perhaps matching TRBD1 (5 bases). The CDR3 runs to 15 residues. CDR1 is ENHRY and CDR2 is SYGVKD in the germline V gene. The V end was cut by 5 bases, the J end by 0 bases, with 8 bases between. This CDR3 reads CAISSDNSGANVLTF. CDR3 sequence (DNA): TGTGCCATCAGTTCGGACAACTCTGGGGCCAACGTCCTGACTTTC.

The CDR3, as DNA: TGTGCCAGCAGTTCCGCGGGGGGGCCTCACAATGAGCAGTTCTTC. It codes for CASSSAGGPHNEQFF. The gene calls are TRBV6-5 and TRBJ2-1; 9 bases are a match to TRBD2. The CDR3 extends over 15 amino acids. J lost 5 bases, V lost 4 bases, and 6 bases had no gene match. In germline, CDR1 is MNHEY, CDR2 SVGAGI.

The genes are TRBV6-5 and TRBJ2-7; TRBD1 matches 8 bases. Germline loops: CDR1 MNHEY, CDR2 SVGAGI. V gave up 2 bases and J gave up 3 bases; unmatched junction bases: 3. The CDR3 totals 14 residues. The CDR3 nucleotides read TGTGCCAGCAGTTACGGACAGGGACTCTACGAGCAGTACTTC. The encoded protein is CASSYGQGLYEQYF.

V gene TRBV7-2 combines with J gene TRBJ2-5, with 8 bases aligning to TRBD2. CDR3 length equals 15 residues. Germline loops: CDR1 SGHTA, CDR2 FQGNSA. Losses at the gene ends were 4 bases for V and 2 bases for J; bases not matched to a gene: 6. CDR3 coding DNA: TGTGCCAGCAGCTCCCGGGAGGGGGGACAAGAGACCCAGTACTTC. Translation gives CASSSREGGQETQYF.

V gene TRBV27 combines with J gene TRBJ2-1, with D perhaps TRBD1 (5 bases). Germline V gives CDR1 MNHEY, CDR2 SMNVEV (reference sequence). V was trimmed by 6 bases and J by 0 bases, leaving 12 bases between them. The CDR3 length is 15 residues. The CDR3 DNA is TGTGCCAGCAGCTTGACAGAGTCCTCCTACAATGAGCAGTTCTTC. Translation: CASSLTESSYNEQFF.

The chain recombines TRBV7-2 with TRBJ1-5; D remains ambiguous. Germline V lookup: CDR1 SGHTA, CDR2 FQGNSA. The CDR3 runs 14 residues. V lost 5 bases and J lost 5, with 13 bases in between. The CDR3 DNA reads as TGTGCCAGCAGCCTTACGACATGGGATCAGCCCCAGCATTTT. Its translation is CASSLTTWDQPQHF. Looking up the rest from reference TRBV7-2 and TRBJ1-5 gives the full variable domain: GAGVSQSPSNKVTEKGKDVELRCDPISGHTALYWYRQSLGQGLEFLIYFQGNSAPDKSGLPSDRFSAERTGGSVSTLTIQRTQQEDSAVYLCASSLTTWDQPQHFGDGTRLSIL.

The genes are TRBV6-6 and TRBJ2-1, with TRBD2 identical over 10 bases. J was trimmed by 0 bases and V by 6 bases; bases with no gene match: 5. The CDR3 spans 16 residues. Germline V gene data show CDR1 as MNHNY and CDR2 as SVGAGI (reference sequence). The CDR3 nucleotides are TGTGCCAGCAGAGAAACTAGCGGGACCTCCTACAATGAGCAGTTCTTC. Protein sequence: CASRETSGTSYNEQFF.

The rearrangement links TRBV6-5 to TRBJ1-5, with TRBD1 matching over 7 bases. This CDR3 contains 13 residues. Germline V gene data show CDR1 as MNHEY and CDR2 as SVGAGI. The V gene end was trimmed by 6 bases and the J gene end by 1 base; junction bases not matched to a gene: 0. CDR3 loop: CASRTGSNQPQHF. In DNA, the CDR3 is TGTGCCAGCAGGACAGGGAGCAATCAGCCCCAGCATTTT.

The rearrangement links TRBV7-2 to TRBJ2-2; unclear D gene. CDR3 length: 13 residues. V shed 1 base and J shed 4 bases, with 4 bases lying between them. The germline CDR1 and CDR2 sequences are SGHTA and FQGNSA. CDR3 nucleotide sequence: TGTGCCAGCAGCTTAGAGCGCACCGGGGAGCTGTTTTTT. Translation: CASSLERTGELFF.

DNA of the CDR3: TGTGCCAGCGCTAACCCGGGACAGGGCTCCTACGAGCAGTACTTC. The encoded protein is CASANPGQGSYEQYF. The chain combines TRBV27 with TRBJ2-7; 9 bases are a match to TRBD1. Per the germline V gene, CDR1 is MNHEY and CDR2 is SMNVEV (reference sequence). The junction had 8 bases not matched to a gene; V was cut back by 8 bases and J by 0 bases. This CDR3 is 15 amino acids long.

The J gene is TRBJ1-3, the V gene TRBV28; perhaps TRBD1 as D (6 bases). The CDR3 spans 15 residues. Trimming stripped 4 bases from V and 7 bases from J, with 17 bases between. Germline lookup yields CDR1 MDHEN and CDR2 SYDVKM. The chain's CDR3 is CASSSASQGRNTIYF. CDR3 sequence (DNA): TGTGCCAGCAGTTCGGCTTCACAGGGACGGAACACCATATATTTT.

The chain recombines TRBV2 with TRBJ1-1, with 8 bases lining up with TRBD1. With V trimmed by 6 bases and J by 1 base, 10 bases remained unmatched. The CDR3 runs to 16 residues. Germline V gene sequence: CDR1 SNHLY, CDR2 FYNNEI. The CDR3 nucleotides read TGTGCCAGCAGGAGAACAACCGGGACAGGGAACACTGAAGCTTTCTTT. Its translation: CASRRTTGTGNTEAFF.

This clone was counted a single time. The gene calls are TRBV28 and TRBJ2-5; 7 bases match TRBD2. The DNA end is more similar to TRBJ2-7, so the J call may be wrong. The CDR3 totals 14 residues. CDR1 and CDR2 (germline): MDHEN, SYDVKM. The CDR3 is CASSLGGSSYEQYF. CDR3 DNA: TGTGCCAGCAGTTTGGGCGGGAGCTCCTACGAGCAGTACTTC.

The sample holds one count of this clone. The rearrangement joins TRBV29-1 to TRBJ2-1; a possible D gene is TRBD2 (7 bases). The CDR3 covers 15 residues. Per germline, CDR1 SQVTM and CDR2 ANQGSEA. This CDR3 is CSEARGAGAYNEQFF. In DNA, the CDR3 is TGCAGTGAAGCACGGGGGGCGGGCGCTTACAATGAGCAGTTCTTC.

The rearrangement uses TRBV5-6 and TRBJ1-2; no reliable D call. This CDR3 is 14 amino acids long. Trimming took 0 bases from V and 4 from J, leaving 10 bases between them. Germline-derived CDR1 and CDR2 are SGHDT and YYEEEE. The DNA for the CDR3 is TGTGCCAGCAGCTTGGCGGGTTACCCCTATGGCTACACCTTC. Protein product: CASSLAGYPYGYTF.